The clone carrying this T cell receptor (beta chain) was observed a handful of times. Its target is unknown. The data derive from a study of cytomegalovirus exposure and HLA in healthy donors. General study results and limits: The HLA-A and HLA-B alleles of most subjects were reportedly predicted accurately from TCR beta sequences. Earlier analysis looked at TCR beta V segments, and most were productive about 90% or about 30% of the time.

The CDR3 length is 15 residues. The V end was cut by 2 bases, the J end by 0 bases, with 9 bases between. CDR1 SGHNT and CDR2 YYREEE come from the germline V gene (reference sequence). The study ran its PCR with 60 Vbeta and 13 Jbeta primers. Here immunoSEQ multiplex PCR was the method, and the copy in TCRdb shows in-frame clones only, minus some. Of 100,000 or so clones in the sample, 13% to 15% were seen once. This TCR derives from a female donor in good health and CMV-seronegative. V gene TRBV5-4 combines with J gene TRBJ1-3, with D tentatively TRBD1 (5 bases). The sequencing input was PBMCs. The CDR3 coding sequence is TGTGCCAGCAGCTTACGGGGGGACTCTGGAAACACCATATATTTT. Its protein is CASSLRGDSGNTIYF.